The 2 T cell receptor beta chains reported below all come from one sample, sequenced in a study of resident and recirculating memory T cells in vitiligo. TCRdb's table, derived via immunoSEQ multiplex PCR, lists solely in-frame clones and lacks some. Among 72,000 or so clones listed, 92% were seen once. The sequencing input was blood. The receptor source for this set is a male donor with vitiligo.

The chain is built from TRBV7-6 and TRBJ2-3, with D possibly TRBD2 on 5 matching bases. Germline lookup yields CDR1 SGHVS and CDR2 FNYEAQ. The V gene lost 2 bases and the J gene lost 4 bases, with 13 bases spanning the gap. The CDR3 is made up of 15 amino acids. The CDR3 sequence is CASSLLALGADTQYF. The CDR3 bases are TGTGCCAGCAGCTTACTAGCTCTCGGGGCAGATACGCAGTATTTT.

The rearrangement joins TRBV9 to TRBJ2-3; 9 nucleotides match TRBD2. The CDR3 extends over 17 amino acids. Looked up from germline, CDR1 is SGDLS and CDR2 is YYNGEE. J gave up 2 bases and V 0 bases, and 7 bases lay outside the gene matches. CDR3 coding DNA: TGTGCCAGCAGCGTAGGTACCCTAGCGGGAAACACAGATACGCAGTATTTT. Residues: CASSVGTLAGNTDTQYF.